These 7 T cell receptor beta chains originate from one sample sequenced in a study of human T cells and chemical hapten exposure (dated by TCRdb to the early 2020s). Reading the label with the study, this specimen's time point is: pre-sensitization, week 0. This specimen's treatment or condition label, interpreted: therapeutic diphenylcyclopropenone sensitization with weekly scalp DPC. The receptor library was made with RACE. Sequencing was performed on a NextSeq 500. The public reads were run again by TCRdb, first through fastp at Q25 and then through MiXCR, and only productive beta chains were kept. Each entry merges the rows of one CDR3 protein and shows their most common DNA and genes. This sample is represented by about 51,000 distinct CDR3 sequences; 9.4% of them were singletons. The ten largest clonotypes hold 11% to 15% of the sample. Sample: whole blood, taken in connection with sensitization to the hapten diphenylcyclopropenone (DPC). Receptor source: a woman in her 40s with alopecia areata. Some clones in this sample may be carry-over from other donors' samples.

V and J are TRBV5-3 and TRBJ2-5; no definite D call. TRBV5-3 qualifies as an ORF whose function is uncertain. Trimming removed 3 bases at V and 2 bases at J, with 17 bases between. The CDR3 runs 16 residues. The CDR3 sequence is CARSSDPSGEQETQYF. DNA for the CDR3: TGTGCCAGAAGCTCTGACCCCTCTGGAGAGCAAGAGACCCAGTACTTC.

This clonotype was seen many times. J is TRBJ2-1 and V is TRBV20-1; TRBD2 matches 9 bases. The V and J ends lost 0 bases and 7 bases, in that order; junction bases with no gene match: 13. Looked up from germline, CDR1 is DFQATT and CDR2 is SNEGSKA (reference sequence). The CDR3 covers 17 residues. CDR3 nucleotide sequence: TGCAGTGCTAGAGATCAAGAGGCGGGGGGGCTTGAAAATGAGCAGTTCTTC. Translating gives CSARDQEAGGLENEQFF.

This clonotype has at least ten counts. The rearrangement links TRBV5-4 to TRBJ1-3; D unclear. V lost 3 bases to trimming and J lost 0 bases, with 10 bases between them. This CDR3 spans 15 amino acids. Germline CDR1 and CDR2: SGHNT and YYREEE (reference sequence). The CDR3 is CASSWAGSSGNTIYF. CDR3 DNA: TGTGCCAGCAGCTGGGCCGGGAGCTCTGGAAACACCATATATTTT. Together with reference TRBV5-4 and TRBJ1-3, the CDR3 gives the full variable domain: ETGVTQSPTHLIKTRGQQVTLRCSSQSGHNTVSWYQQALGQGPQFIFQYYREEENGRGNFPPRFSGLQFPNYSSELNVNALELDDSALYLCASSWAGSSGNTIYFGEGSWLTVV.

This clonotype turned up a few times. The chain joins TRBV27 to TRBJ1-2; D uncertain. The ends were cut back, 5 bases at V and 2 bases at J, with 15 bases in the middle. The germline gives CDR1 MNHEY, CDR2 SMNVEV (reference sequence). This CDR3 is built from 15 residues. CDR3 in DNA: TGTGCCAGCAGTGAAACGCCCCCGGGGAACTATGGCTACACCTTC. It is translated as CASSETPPGNYGYTF.

This clonotype was counted many times. The chain combines TRBV4-1 with TRBJ2-7, with 8 positions matching TRBD1. V was pared by 3 bases and J by 4 bases, with 5 bases of the junction left unmatched. Per the germline V gene, CDR1 is MGHRA and CDR2 is YSYEKL. This CDR3 has 14 residues. Here the CDR3 reads CASSHWTGTYEQYF. In DNA, the CDR3 is TGCGCCAGCAGCCATTGGACAGGGACGTACGAGCAGTACTTC.

This clonotype was found a few times. The chain has TRBV11-2 and TRBJ2-5; 8 bases map to TRBD2. The germline V gene encodes CDR1 SGHAT and CDR2 FQNNGV. There are 14 residues in the CDR3. Unmatched junction bases numbered 4, after V lost 6 bases and J lost 1 base. The CDR3 sequence is CASRRGALQETQYF. The CDR3 nucleotides read TGTGCCAGCAGGCGGGGGGCCCTCCAAGAGACCCAGTACTTC. The full variable domain, completed using reference TRBV11-2 and TRBJ2-5, is EAGVAQSPRYKIIEKRQSVAFWCNPISGHATLYWYQQILGQGPKLLIQFQNNGVVDDSQLPKDRFSAERLKGVDSTLKIQPAKLEDSAVYLCASRRGALQETQYFGPGTRLLVL.

J is TRBJ1-2 and V is TRBV5-1, with TRBD1 identical over 7 bases. The V gene end was trimmed by 2 bases and the J gene end by 6 bases; junction bases not matched to a gene: 4. Per the germline V gene, CDR1 is SGHRS and CDR2 is YFSETQ. The CDR3 totals 13 residues. CDR3 sequence (DNA): TGCGCCAGCAGCTTACAGGGGCTTGATGGCTACACCTTC. It yields the protein CASSLQGLDGYTF.